This T cell receptor (beta chain) originates from a study of HIV-infected patients and healthy controls. Study outcomes and limitations: Significantly higher mean Gini indices appeared in HIV-infected repertoires, possibly reflecting oligoclonality.

Whole blood was used without fractionation, so all unsorted peripheral T cells were included. cDNA was made from approximately 0.55 ug RNA using alpha and beta constant primers. Separate chain-specific third strand synthesis with multiplexing indices produced the alpha and beta libraries. TCRdb processed the 5' RACE reads anew with MiXCR; each CDR3 protein has one entry. This table holds tens of thousands of distinct CDR3 sequences, about 8.5% found once. This CDR3 spans 14 amino acids. Germline V gene sequence: CDR1 LGHNA, CDR2 YNFKEQ. With 4 bases clipped from V and 9 bases from J, the junction kept 11 bases outside the gene matches. With regard to this clonotype: What it recognizes is unknown.

The receptor's source is an adult in good health. The rearrangement joins TRBV4-2 to TRBJ2-5; the match to TRBD1 covers 7 bases. Sequencing was carried out using blood. DNA of the CDR3: TGTGCCAGCAGCCCTGAGAGGGGGCGAGGGTCCCAGTACTTC. Encoded protein: CASSPERGRGSQYF.